This T cell receptor (beta chain) was sequenced in a study of T cell changes during pregnancy in multiple sclerosis. This CDR3 region has 16 residues. Losses at the gene ends were 5 bases for V and 3 bases for J; bases not matched to a gene: 7. Germline CDR1 and CDR2: PRHDT and FYEKMQ (reference sequence). Method: immunoSEQ multiplex PCR; TCRdb's copy keeps in-frame clones and lacks some. Of about 35,000 clones listed, roughly nine tenths are singletons. This TCR derives from a female donor in good health, enrolled as a control in a pregnancy study. This sample comprised CD4+ T cells from peripheral blood mononuclear cells, obtained after pregnancy. J is TRBJ2-2 and V is TRBV13; 9 bases are a match to TRBD2. The DNA of the CDR3 is TGTGCCAGCAGCACGGTAGCGGGAGCGTACACCGGGGAGCTGTTTTTT. Protein sequence: CASSTVAGAYTGELFF. The variable domain in full, with the rest retrieved from reference TRBV13 and TRBJ2-2, is AAGVIQSPRHLIKEKRETATLKCYPIPRHDTVYWYQQGPGQDPQFLISFYEKMQSDKGSIPDRFSAQQFSDYHSELNMSSLELGDSALYFCASSTVAGAYTGELFFGEGSRLTVL.